This T cell receptor beta chain was identified in a study of blood T cell repertoires in COVID-19. Study details: In each case, the material was cDNA or gDNA derived from T cells, B-cell-depleted T cells, or PBMCs.

This clone has only one observation. In the authors' methods: Reference gene primer amplification gave estimated nucleated cell counts. Using immunoSEQ multiplex PCR, the repertoire was profiled, and TCRdb retains in-frame clones only, with some absent. The V and J calls and clone size come from that table; D and trimming were worked out from the DNA. In the table there are a few hundred thousand clones, about 88% of which are singletons. Within 2 weeks of study entry, exposed participants had contacted a PCR-confirmed or clinician-diagnosed COVID-19 case. V dropped 8 bases and J dropped 1; count of bases not matched to a gene: 10. From germline, CDR1 is WSHSY and CDR2 SAAADI. The CDR3 runs to 15 residues.

This rearrangement joins TRBV10-2 to TRBJ2-5; 7 positions agree with TRBD2. This TCR was sampled from a woman in her late teens or twenties who had been exposed to COVID-19. The sample consisted of PBMCs or T cells enriched from blood (not recorded which). The CDR3 reads CASWASSGTQETQYF. In DNA form, the CDR3 reads TGCGCCAGCTGGGCTTCTAGCGGTACCCAAGAGACCCAGTACTTC.